These T cell receptor beta chains were read from a single sample in a study of T cell responses to AZD1222 COVID-19 vaccine. Profiling relied on immunoSEQ multiplex PCR, and the TCRdb table lists in-frame clones only, not all of them. The sample comprises some 150,000 clones, 75% to 95% of which are singletons, and 3.4% rests with the top ten. The specimen was peripheral blood, collected on day 0 of AZD1222 vaccination. Every receptor here comes from an adult in good health. Both conserved end residues are part of each CDR3. D genes are given only for firm matches. Expanded clones get a size class; other rows say once, few or many, or leave the size out.

TRBD1,.,TRBJ1-5,TRBV6-2/TRBV6-3,CASSLQGSQPQHF,TGTGCCAGCAGTTTACAGGGGAGTCAGCCCCAGCATTTT
.,few,TRBJ1-3,TRBV7-9,CASSYRTDTIYF,TGTGCCAGCAGCTACCGGACCGACACCATATATTTT
.,.,TRBJ1-5,TRBV10-1,CASSVWLLNQPQHF,TGCGCCAGCAGTGTTTGGTTATTAAATCAGCCCCAGCATTTT
.,.,TRBJ2-1,TRBV5-1,CASSLDEGAYNEQFF,TGCGCCAGCAGCTTGGATGAGGGCGCCTACAATGAGCAGTTCTTC
TRBD1,.,TRBJ1-2,TRBV27,CASSPGQGAIRYGYTF,TGTGCCAGCAGTCCGGGACAGGGGGCTATCCGCTATGGCTACACCTTC
.,.,TRBJ1-4,TRBV4-3,CASSQDKLGIWATNEKLFF,TGCGCCAGCAGCCAAGATAAACTGGGAATATGGGCAACTAATGAAAAACTGTTTTTT
.,once,TRBJ1-1,TRBV12-3/TRBV12-4,CASSPSSAEAFF,TGTGCCAGCAGTCCGAGCTCTGCCGAAGCTTTCTTT
.,once,TRBJ2-3,TRBV30,CAWSQYKGEWGDTDTQYF,TGTGCCTGGAGCCAATACAAAGGGGAGTGGGGGGACACAGATACGCAGTATTTT
TRBD1,.,TRBJ2-7,TRBV5-1,CASSLFPGQGAAEQYF,TGCGCCAGCAGCTTGTTTCCGGGACAGGGGGCCGCCGAGCAGTACTTC
.,once,TRBJ1-1,TRBV18,CASSPGLGSEAFF,TGTGCCAGCTCACCGGGACTAGGGTCGGAAGCTTTCTTT
.,.,TRBJ1-1,TRBV6-4,CASKGEYTEAFF,TGTGCCAGCAAAGGGGAGTACACTGAAGCTTTCTTT
.,.,TRBJ1-5,TRBV30,CAWSNALSNQPQHF,TGTGCCTGGAGTAACGCACTTAGCAATCAGCCCCAGCATTTT
TRBD1,.,TRBJ2-7,TRBV27,CASTTDRGGEQYF,TGTGCCAGCACTACGGACAGGGGTGGCGAGCAGTACTTC
.,few,TRBJ1-2,TRBV19,CASSPSSRDDYGYTF,TGTGCCAGTAGTCCCTCTTCTAGAGACGACTATGGCTACACCTTC
.,.,TRBJ2-1,TRBV6-5,CASSYPLGRSTEQFF,TGTGCCAGCAGTTACCCCCTGGGGCGGTCCACTGAGCAGTTCTTC
.,.,TRBJ1-2,TRBV6-5,CASADLPRWGYTF,TGTGCCAGCGCGGATCTCCCTCGGTGGGGCTACACCTTC
.,.,TRBJ2-1,TRBV11-1,CASSLAIGRDSIDEQFF,TGTGCCAGCAGCTTAGCGATTGGGCGGGACTCGATCGATGAGCAGTTCTTC
.,.,TRBJ2-4,TRBV6-6,CATSALQGQDIQYF,TGTGCCACCTCCGCGCTTCAAGGCCAGGACATTCAGTACTTC
.,.,TRBJ2-7,TRBV5-8,CASSFSISGRYEQYF,TGTGCCAGCAGCTTCTCCATTTCCGGCCGTTACGAGCAGTACTTC
.,.,TRBJ1-6,TRBV24-1,CATSGPRKDVGDSPLHF,TGTGCCACCAGTGGCCCCCGCAAGGATGTGGGTGATTCACCCCTCCACTTT
TRBD2,once,TRBJ2-7,TRBV2,CASSPPLLQVAGVEQYF,TGTGCCAGCAGTCCTCCACTCCTCCAGGTAGCGGGGGTGGAGCAGTACTTC
TRBD1,.,TRBJ2-2,TRBV5-8,CASSPWDRGGNTGELFF,TGTGCCAGCAGCCCCTGGGACAGGGGAGGAAACACCGGGGAGCTGTTTTTT
.,once,TRBJ2-7,TRBV2,CASWGRQSSTYEQYF,TGTGCCAGCTGGGGGAGACAGAGCTCAACCTACGAGCAGTACTTC